This TCR beta chain was recorded in a study of cytomegalovirus exposure and HLA in healthy donors. General study points: Further analysis was carried out later, and it showed several of the most significant clusters appearing linked to common viral pathogens. The authors judged a highly shared variant cluster likely a sequencing artifact.

Amplification used 60 Vbeta primers and 13 Jbeta primers. The table came from immunoSEQ multiplex PCR; TCRdb's copy has only in-frame clones and leaves some out. Seen here are 200,000 to 250,000 clones, almost 85% observed once, and the top ten hold roughly 0.58%. With 5 bases removed from V and 6 bases from J, the gap between germline ends came to 11 bases. In germline, CDR1 is LNHDA, CDR2 SQIVND (reference sequence). The CDR3 loop spans 13 amino acids. A word on this clone: The antigen remains undetermined.

Sequenced input: PBMCs. J is TRBJ2-1 and V is TRBV19; D is unresolved. The sequence derives from a woman aged 40 to 50 in good health and CMV-seronegative. The CDR3 DNA reads as TGTGCCAGTAGTTTTCCCTTCGGCAATGAGCAGTTCTTC. Translated: CASSFPFGNEQFF.